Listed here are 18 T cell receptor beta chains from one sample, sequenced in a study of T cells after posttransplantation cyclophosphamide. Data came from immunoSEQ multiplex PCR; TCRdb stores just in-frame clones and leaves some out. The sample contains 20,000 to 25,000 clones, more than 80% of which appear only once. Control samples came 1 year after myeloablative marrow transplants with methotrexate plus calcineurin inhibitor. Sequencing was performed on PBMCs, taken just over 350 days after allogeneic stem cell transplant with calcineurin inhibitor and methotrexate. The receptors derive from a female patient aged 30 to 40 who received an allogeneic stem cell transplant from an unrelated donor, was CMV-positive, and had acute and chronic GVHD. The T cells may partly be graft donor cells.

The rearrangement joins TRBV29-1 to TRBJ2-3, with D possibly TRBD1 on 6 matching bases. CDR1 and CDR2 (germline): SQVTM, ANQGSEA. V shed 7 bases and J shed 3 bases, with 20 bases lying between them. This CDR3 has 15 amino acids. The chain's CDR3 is CSAPESGVWTDTQYF. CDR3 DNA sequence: TGCAGCGCCCCCGAGTCAGGGGTTTGGACAGATACGCAGTATTTT.

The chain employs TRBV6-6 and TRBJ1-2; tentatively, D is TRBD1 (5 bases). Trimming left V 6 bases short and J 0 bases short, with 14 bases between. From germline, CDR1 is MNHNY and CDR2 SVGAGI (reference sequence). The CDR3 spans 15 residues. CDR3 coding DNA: TGTGCCAGCAGCCCCTCACTGGGGCCTAACTATGGCTACACCTTC. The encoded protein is CASSPSLGPNYGYTF.

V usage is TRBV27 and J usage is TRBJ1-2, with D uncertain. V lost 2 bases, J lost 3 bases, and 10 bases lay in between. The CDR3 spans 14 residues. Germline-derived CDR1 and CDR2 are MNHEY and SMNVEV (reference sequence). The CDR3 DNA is TGTGCCAGCAGTTTAGCGGGTAGTGACTATGGCTACACCTTC. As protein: CASSLAGSDYGYTF.

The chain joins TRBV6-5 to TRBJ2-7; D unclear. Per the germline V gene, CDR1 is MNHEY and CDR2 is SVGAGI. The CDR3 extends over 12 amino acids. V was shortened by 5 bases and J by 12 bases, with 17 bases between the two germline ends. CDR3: CASSEARGYWYF. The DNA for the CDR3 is TGTGCCAGCAGTGAAGCGAGAGGTTACTGGTACTTC.

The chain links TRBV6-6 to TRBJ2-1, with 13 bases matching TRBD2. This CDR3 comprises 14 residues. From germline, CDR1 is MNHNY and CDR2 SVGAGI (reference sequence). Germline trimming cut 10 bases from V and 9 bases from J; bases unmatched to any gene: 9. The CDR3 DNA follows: TGTGCCACCTTCGGGACTAGCGGGGCGGGTGAGCAGTTCTTC. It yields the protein CATFGTSGAGEQFF.

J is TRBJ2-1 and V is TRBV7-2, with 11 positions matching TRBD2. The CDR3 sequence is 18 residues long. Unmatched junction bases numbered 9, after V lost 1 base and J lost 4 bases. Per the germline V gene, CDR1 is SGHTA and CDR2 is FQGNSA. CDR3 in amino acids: CASSLEGTSGRYYNEQFF. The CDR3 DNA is TGTGCCAGCAGCTTAGAAGGGACTAGCGGACGCTATTACAATGAGCAGTTCTTC.

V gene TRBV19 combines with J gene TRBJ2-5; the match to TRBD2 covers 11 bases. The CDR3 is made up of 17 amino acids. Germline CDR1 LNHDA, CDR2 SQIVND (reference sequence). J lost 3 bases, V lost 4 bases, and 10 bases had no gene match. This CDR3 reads CASSTPGTSGIKETQYF. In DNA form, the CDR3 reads TGTGCCAGTAGTACCCCCGGGACTAGCGGAATCAAAGAGACCCAGTACTTC.

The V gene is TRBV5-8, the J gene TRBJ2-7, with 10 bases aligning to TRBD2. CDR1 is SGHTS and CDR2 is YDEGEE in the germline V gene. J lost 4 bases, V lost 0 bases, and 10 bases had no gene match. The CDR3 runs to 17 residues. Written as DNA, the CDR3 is TGTGCCAGCAGCTTGGCCCGCTCTGAACTAGCGGGGTACGAGCAGTACTTC. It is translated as CASSLARSELAGYEQYF.

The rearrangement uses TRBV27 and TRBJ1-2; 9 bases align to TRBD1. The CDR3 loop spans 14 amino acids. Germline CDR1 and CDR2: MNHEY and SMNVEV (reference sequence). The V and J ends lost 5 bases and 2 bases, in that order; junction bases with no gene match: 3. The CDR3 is CASSLQGANYGYTF. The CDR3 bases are TGTGCCAGCAGTCTACAGGGGGCGAACTATGGCTACACCTTC.

Here the CDR3 reads CASSSGLAVDTQYF. The DNA for the CDR3 is TGTGCCAGTAGTAGCGGACTAGCGGTTGATACGCAGTATTTT. J is TRBJ2-3 and V is TRBV19; TRBD2 matches 10 bases. This CDR3 comprises 14 residues. V gave up 4 bases and J gave up 6 bases; unmatched junction bases: 4. CDR1 and CDR2 (germline): LNHDA, SQIVND (reference sequence).

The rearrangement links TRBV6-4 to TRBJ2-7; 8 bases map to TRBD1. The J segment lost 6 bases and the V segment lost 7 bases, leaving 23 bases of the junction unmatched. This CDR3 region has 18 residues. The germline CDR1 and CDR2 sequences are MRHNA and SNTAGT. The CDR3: CASTFRDRRVFGSGEQYV. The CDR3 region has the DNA TGTGCCAGCACCTTCCGGGACAGGAGGGTTTTTGGGTCGGGCGAGCAGTACGTC.

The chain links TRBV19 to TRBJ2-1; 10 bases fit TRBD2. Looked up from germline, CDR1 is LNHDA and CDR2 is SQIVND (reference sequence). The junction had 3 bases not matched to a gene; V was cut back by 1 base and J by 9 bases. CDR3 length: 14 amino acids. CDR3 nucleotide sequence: TGTGCCAGTAGTATAGTACTAGCGGGATTTGAGCAGTTCTTC. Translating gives CASSIVLAGFEQFF.

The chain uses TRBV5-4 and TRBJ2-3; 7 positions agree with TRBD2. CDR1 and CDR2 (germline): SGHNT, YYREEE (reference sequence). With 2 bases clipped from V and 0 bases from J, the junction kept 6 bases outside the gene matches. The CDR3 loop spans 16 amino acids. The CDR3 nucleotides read TGTGCCAGCAGCTTTGGGCTAGCGGTTAGCACAGATACGCAGTATTTT. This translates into CASSFGLAVSTDTQYF.

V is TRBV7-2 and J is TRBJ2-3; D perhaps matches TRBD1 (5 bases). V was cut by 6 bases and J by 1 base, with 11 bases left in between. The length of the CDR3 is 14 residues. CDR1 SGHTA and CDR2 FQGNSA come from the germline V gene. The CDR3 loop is CASRGAPGTDTQYF. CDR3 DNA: TGTGCCAGCAGAGGGGCTCCGGGCACAGATACGCAGTATTTT.

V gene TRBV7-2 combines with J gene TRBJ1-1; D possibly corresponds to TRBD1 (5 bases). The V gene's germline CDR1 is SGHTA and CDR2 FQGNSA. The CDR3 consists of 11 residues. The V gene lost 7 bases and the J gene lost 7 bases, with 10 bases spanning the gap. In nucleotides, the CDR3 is TGTGCCAGCAAAACACAGGTTGAAGCTTTCTTT. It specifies CASKTQVEAFF. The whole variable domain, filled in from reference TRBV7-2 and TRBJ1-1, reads GAGVSQSPSNKVTEKGKDVELRCDPISGHTALYWYRQSLGQGLEFLIYFQGNSAPDKSGLPSDRFSAERTGGSVSTLTIQRTQQEDSAVYLCASKTQVEAFFGQGTRLTVV.

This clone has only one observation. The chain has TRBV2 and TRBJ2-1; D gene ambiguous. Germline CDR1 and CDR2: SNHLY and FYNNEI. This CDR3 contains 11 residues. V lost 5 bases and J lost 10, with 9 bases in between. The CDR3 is CASSQVREQFF. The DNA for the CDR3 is TGTGCCAGCAGTCAGGTCCGAGAGCAGTTCTTC.

For the CDR3, the DNA is TGCGCCAGCAGCCAAGATCGACTAGCGGGGAGCAATGAGCAGTTCTTC. As protein: CASSQDRLAGSNEQFF. The V gene is TRBV4-1, the J gene TRBJ2-1; 11 nucleotides align to TRBD2. The CDR3 is 16 amino acids. V dropped 0 bases and J dropped 6; count of bases not matched to a gene: 4. Germline CDR1 and CDR2: MGHRA and YSYEKL.

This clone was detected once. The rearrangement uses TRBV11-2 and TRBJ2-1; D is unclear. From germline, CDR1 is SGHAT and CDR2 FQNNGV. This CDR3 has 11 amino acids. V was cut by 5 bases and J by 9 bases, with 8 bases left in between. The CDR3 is CASSLRGEQFF. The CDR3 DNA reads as TGTGCCAGCAGCCTCCGCGGTGAGCAGTTCTTC. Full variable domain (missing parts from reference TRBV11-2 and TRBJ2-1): EAGVAQSPRYKIIEKRQSVAFWCNPISGHATLYWYQQILGQGPKLLIQFQNNGVVDDSQLPKDRFSAERLKGVDSTLKIQPAKLEDSAVYLCASSLRGEQFFGPGTRLTVL.